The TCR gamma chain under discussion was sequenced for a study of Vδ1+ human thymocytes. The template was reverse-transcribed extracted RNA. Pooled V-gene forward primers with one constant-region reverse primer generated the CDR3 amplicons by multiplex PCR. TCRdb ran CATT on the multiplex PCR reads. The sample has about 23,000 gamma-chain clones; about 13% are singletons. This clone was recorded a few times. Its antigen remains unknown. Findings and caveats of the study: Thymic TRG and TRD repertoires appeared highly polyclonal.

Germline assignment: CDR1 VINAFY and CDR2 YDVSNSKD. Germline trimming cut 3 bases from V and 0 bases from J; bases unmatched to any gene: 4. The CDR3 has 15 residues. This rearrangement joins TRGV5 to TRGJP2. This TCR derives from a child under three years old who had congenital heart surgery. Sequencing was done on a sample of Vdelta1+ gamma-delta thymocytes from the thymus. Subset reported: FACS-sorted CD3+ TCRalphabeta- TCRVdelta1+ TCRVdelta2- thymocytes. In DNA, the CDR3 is TGTGCCACCTGGGACGGATATAGTAGTGATTGGATCAAGACGTTT. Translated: CATWDGYSSDWIKTF.